What follows describes a single T cell receptor beta chain. No antigen is known for it. This CDR3 is 15 amino acids long. V shed 0 bases, J shed 4 bases, and the junction held 1 base outside the gene matches. Looked up from germline, CDR1 is MNHEY and CDR2 is SMNVEV (reference sequence). The data belong to a study of blood T cells in healthy people across ages. Study-level findings and limits: When set beside aged donors, long-lived donors presented more naive CD4+ cells and higher diversity. No one knew whether donors had CMV, which possibly confounded expanded clonotype changes.

Then a second PCR, running about 6 to 12 cycles, was carried out with a sample-barcoded 5' primer and a J-beta primer mix. Through a template-switch adaptor with 12 random nucleotides, each cDNA molecule received a tag. TCRdb ran MiXCR on the 5' RACE reads and lists one entry per CDR3 protein. The repertoire holds about 640,000 distinct CDR3 sequences, with about 53% as singletons. The origin of this receptor is a man aged 55 to 70 in good health. V usage is TRBV27 and J usage is TRBJ2-7; 12 nucleotides line up with TRBD2. The material sequenced was blood. The chain's CDR3 is CASSLSLAGGYEQYF. For the CDR3, the DNA is TGTGCCAGCAGTTTATCCCTAGCGGGGGGGTACGAGCAGTACTTC.